This entry describes one TCR beta chain. Its antigen is still unknown. The CDR3 sequence is 17 residues long. CDR1 is SGHTA and CDR2 is FQGNSA in the germline V gene. Trimming cost V 2 bases and J 1 base; bases outside gene matches: 8. The sample belongs to a study of cytomegalovirus exposure and HLA in healthy donors. Study information: HLA-typed donors were the source of about 85 million unique TCRs, which an early data release held. Findings and limits, study-wide: The authors enumerated roughly 180 TCR beta chains as linked to cytomegalovirus. A later analysis reportedly identified an Asian-associated ancestry cluster as carrying fewer N-insertions than the approximately 640-donor mean.

Primers included in the PCR were 60 Vbeta and 13 Jbeta primers. TCRdb keeps only in-frame clones here, not all; method: immunoSEQ multiplex PCR. The sample lists some 190,000 clones; 70% to 80% were seen once. This clonotype was sampled from a man between 18 and 35 years old in good health and CMV-seronegative. This chain connects TRBV7-2 to TRBJ1-2; 9 nucleotides agree with TRBD1. Sequencing was performed on PBMCs. This chain's CDR3 is CASSLRTGEGYNYGYTF. The CDR3, as DNA: TGTGCCAGCAGCTTACGGACAGGGGAAGGCTATAACTATGGCTACACCTTC. The variable domain in full, completed from reference TRBV7-2 and TRBJ1-2, reads GAGVSQSPSNKVTEKGKDVELRCDPISGHTALYWYRQSLGQGLEFLIYFQGNSAPDKSGLPSDRFSAERTGGSVSTLTIQRTQQEDSAVYLCASSLRTGEGYNYGYTFGSGTRLTVV.